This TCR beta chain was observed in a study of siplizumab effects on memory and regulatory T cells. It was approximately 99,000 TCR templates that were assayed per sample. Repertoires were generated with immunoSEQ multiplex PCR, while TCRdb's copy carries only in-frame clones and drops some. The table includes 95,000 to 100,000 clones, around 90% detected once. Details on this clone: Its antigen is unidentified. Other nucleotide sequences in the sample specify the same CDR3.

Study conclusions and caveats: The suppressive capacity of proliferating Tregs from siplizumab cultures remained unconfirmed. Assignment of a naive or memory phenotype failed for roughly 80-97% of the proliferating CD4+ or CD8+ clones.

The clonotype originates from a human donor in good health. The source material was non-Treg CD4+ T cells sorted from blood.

The chain's CDR3 is CAWSVNYEQYF. The CDR3 DNA sequence: TGTGCCTGGAGTGTCAACTACGAGCAGTACTTC. V and J are TRBV30 and TRBJ2-7, with no clear D. This CDR3 spans 11 amino acids. Germline loops: CDR1 GTSNPN, CDR2 SVGIG (reference sequence). Between the trimmed V and J ends, which lost 0 bases and 3 bases, there was a span of 3 bases. The variable domain in full, completed from reference TRBV30 and TRBJ2-7, reads SQTIHQWPATLVQPVGSPLSLECTVEGTSNPNLYWYRQAAGRGLQLLFYSVGIGQISSEVPQNLSASRPQDRQFILSSKKLLLSDSGFYLCAWSVNYEQYFGPGTRLTVT.